The rows below give T cell receptor beta chains drawn from one sample of a study. Profiled with immunoSEQ multiplex PCR; TCRdb holds only in-frame clones, not every one. Of 60,000 to 85,000 clones in the sample, over 85% are singletons; the top ten hold roughly 4.6%. Sequencing was done on a sample of PBMCs. Receptors were obtained from a man aged 40-55 years with rheumatoid arthritis. Both conserved end residues are part of each CDR3. Each record gives: D gene, V gene, J gene, clone size, CDR3 protein, CDR3 DNA. The D gene is left open where the match is weak. Not every row has a clone size; where given, it reads once, few, many or a size class.

D: TRBD2
V: TRBV27
J: TRBJ2-3
size: .
CDR3: CASSHPRRGREGTDTQYF
DNA: TGTGCCAGCAGTCACCCTCGGAGAGGTCGGGAGGGTACAGATACGCAGTATTTT

D: TRBD1
V: TRBV28
J: TRBJ2-5
size: .
CDR3: CASSPRTGLETQYF
DNA: TGTGCCAGCAGTCCCAGGACAGGGTTAGAGACCCAGTACTTC

D: TRBD1
V: TRBV7-3
J: TRBJ2-7
size: .
CDR3: CASSLGQGTWEQYF
DNA: TGTGCCAGCAGCCTCGGACAGGGGACCTGGGAGCAGTACTTC

D: .
V: TRBV6-4
J: TRBJ2-2
size: once
CDR3: CASSQGSSYTGELFF
DNA: TGTGCCAGCAGTCAGGGGAGCTCCTACACCGGGGAGCTGTTTTTT

D: TRBD2
V: TRBV28
J: TRBJ2-5
size: .
CDR3: CASSSGTSGIQETQYF
DNA: TGTGCCAGCAGTTCGGGGACTAGCGGGATTCAAGAGACCCAGTACTTC

D: .
V: TRBV30
J: TRBJ1-1
size: .
CDR3: CAWSRQKFEAFF
DNA: TGTGCCTGGAGCCGACAGAAATTTGAAGCTTTCTTT

D: .
V: TRBV5-1
J: TRBJ2-6
size: .
CDR3: CASSPLRGANVLTF
DNA: TGCGCCAGCAGCCCACTAAGGGGGGCCAACGTCCTGACTTTC

D: .
V: TRBV21-1
J: TRBJ1-5
size: .
CDR3: CASSKALYWAGVWCNQPQHF
DNA: TGTGCCAGCAGCAAAGCGCTCTATTGGGCAGGGGTTTGGTGCAATCAGCCCCAGCATTTT

D: .
V: TRBV6-5
J: TRBJ2-7
size: .
CDR3: CASSYGHKGLGEQYF
DNA: TGTGCCAGCAGTTACGGGCACAAGGGTTTAGGGGAGCAGTACTTC

D: .
V: TRBV11-2
J: TRBJ2-5
size: .
CDR3: CASSLRAAGETQYF
DNA: TGTGCCAGCAGCTTACGGGCAGCCGGAGAGACCCAGTACTTC